This T cell receptor beta chain emerged from a study of T-cell memory formation after mild COVID-19. Findings and caveats of the study: Contracting CD4+ clones were located mainly in CM and EM, and CD8+ clones in EMRA.

Looked up from germline, CDR1 is LGHNA and CDR2 is YNFKEQ. After removal of 3 bases from V and 6 bases from J, the junction contained 6 bases not matched to a gene. The CDR3 loop spans 15 amino acids. Note on this clonotype: Antigen specificity is unknown.

The TCR alpha and TCR beta cDNA libraries, bearing sample barcodes and UMIs, were generated by 5'RACE using constant-segment primers. TCRdb fed the 5' RACE reads into MiXCR, producing one record per CDR3 protein. The table includes about 270,000 distinct CDR3 sequences, 16% detected once. The origin of this receptor is a man aged 18 to 29 who had mild COVID-19 (a few samples of this study predate the infection). Cell type and time point are not known. Sequencing was carried out using PBMCs or a T cell subset sorted from them (not recorded which). This sequence joins TRBV4-2 and TRBJ2-2, with 8 bases that match TRBD1. The CDR3: CASSQETGEPGELFF. The CDR3 region has the DNA TGTGCCAGCAGCCAGGAGACAGGGGAGCCCGGGGAGCTGTTTTTT.